Listed here is a single T cell receptor beta chain. This entry belongs to a study of blood T cell repertoires in COVID-19. Some clones are missing from TCRdb's copy, which holds only in-frame ones; the method was immunoSEQ multiplex PCR. The sample lists about 250,000 clones; about 86% were seen once. CDR1 and CDR2 (germline): SNHLY, FYNNEI. The J segment lost 4 bases and the V segment lost 2 bases, leaving 6 bases of the junction unmatched. The CDR3 runs to 15 residues. The specimen sequenced was peripheral blood. The V gene is TRBV2, the J gene TRBJ1-2, with TRBD1 identical over 8 bases. The TCR was taken from a man older than 75 with acute or convalescent COVID-19. CDR3 sequence: CASSELRTGIYGYTF. CDR3 DNA: TGTGCCAGCAGTGAATTGCGGACAGGGATCTATGGCTACACCTTC.